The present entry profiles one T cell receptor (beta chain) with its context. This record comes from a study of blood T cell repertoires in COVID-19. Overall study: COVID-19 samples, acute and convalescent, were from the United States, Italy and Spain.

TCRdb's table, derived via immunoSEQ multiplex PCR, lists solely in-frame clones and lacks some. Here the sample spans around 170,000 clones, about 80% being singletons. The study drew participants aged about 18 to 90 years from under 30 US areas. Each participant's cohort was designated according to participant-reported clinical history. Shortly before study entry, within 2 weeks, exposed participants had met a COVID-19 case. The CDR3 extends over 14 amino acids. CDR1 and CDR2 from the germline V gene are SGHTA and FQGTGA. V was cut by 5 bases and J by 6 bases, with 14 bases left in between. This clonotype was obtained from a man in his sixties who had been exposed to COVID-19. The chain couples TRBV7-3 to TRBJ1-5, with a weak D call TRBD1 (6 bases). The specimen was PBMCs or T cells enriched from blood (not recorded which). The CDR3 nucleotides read TGTGCCAGCAGCCCACAGGGCGATGGTCAGCCCCAGCATTTT. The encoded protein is CASSPQGDGQPQHF.